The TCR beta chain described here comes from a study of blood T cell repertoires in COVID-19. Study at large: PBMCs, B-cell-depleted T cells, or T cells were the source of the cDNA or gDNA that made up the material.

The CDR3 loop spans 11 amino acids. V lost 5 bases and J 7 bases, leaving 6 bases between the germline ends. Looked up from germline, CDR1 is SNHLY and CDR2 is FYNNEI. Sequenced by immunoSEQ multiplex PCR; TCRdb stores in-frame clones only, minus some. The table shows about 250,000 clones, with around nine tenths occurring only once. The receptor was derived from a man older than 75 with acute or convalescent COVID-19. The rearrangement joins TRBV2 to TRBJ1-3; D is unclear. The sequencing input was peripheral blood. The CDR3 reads CASSIRNTIYF. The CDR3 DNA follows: TGTGCCAGCAGTATACGGAACACCATATATTTT.